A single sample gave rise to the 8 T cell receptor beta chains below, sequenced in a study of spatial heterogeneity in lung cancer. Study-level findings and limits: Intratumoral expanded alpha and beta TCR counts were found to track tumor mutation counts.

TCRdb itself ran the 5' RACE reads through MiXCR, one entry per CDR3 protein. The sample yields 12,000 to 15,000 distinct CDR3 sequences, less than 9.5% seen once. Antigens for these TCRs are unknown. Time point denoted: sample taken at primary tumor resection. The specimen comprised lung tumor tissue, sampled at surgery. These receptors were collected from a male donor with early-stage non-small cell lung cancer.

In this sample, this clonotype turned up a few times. Here the CDR3 DNA reads TGTGCCAGCAGCTTAGCGCGGGCTAGCGGGAGTACCTACAATGAGCAGTTCTTC. Translation gives CASSLARASGSTYNEQFF. This sequence joins TRBV7-2 and TRBJ2-1; 10 bases match TRBD2. This CDR3 contains 18 residues. Germline V gene lookup returns CDR1 SGHTA and CDR2 FQGNSA. V was pared by 0 bases and J by 2 bases, with 7 bases of the junction left unmatched. The complete variable domain, with remaining parts taken from reference TRBV7-2 and TRBJ2-1, reads GAGVSQSPSNKVTEKGKDVELRCDPISGHTALYWYRQSLGQGLEFLIYFQGNSAPDKSGLPSDRFSAERTGGSVSTLTIQRTQQEDSAVYLCASSLARASGSTYNEQFFGPGTRLTVL.

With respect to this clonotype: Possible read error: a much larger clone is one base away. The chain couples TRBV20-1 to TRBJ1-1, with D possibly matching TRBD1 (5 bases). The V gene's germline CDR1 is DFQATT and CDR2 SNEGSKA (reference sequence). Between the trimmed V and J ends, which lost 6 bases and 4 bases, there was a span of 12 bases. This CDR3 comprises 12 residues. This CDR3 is CSATTGGTEAFF. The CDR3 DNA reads TGCAGTGCCACCACGGGGGGCACTGAAGCTTTCTTT.

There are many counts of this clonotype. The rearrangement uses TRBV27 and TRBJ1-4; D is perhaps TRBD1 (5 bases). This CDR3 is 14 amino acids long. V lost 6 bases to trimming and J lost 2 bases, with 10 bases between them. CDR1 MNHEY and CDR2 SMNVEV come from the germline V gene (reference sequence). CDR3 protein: CASRRQITNEKLFF. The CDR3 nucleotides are TGTGCCAGCAGACGACAGATTACTAATGAAAAACTGTTTTTT.

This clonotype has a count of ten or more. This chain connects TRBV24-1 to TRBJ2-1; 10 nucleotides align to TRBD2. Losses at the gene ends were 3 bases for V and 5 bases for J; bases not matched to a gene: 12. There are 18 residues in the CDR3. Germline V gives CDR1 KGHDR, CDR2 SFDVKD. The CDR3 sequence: CATSDPLEVAGGNNEQFF. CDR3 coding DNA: TGTGCCACCAGTGATCCGCTAGAGGTAGCGGGAGGTAACAATGAGCAGTTCTTC.

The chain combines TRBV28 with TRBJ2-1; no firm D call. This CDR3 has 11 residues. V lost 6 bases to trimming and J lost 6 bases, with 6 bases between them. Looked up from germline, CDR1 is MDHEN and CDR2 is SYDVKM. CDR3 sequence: CASSRSNEQFF. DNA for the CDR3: TGTGCCAGCAGCCGGTCCAATGAGCAGTTCTTC.

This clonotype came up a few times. The CDR3 is CASSQSYTGTGAHGNQPQHF. In nucleotides, the CDR3 is TGTGCCAGCAGTCAATCTTATACCGGGACAGGTGCCCATGGCAATCAGCCCCAGCATTTT. This chain joins TRBV6-6 and TRBJ1-5, with 8 bases aligning to TRBD1. Germline CDR1 MNHNY, CDR2 SVGAGI (reference sequence). The CDR3 has 20 residues. The trim removed 5 bases at V and 2 bases at J, leaving 20 bases unmatched.

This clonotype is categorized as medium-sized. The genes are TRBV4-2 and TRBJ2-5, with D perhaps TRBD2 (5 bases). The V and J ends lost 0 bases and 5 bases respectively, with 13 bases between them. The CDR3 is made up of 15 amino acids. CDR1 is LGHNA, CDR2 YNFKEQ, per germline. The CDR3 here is CASSQDGLTQETQYF. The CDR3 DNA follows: TGTGCCAGCAGCCAAGATGGACTCACCCAGGAGACCCAGTACTTC.

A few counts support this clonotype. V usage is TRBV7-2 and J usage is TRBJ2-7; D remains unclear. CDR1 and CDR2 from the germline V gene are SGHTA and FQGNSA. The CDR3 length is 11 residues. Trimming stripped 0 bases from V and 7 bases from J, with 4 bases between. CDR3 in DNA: TGTGCCAGCAGCTTAGCGGGTGAGCAGTACTTC. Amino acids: CASSLAGEQYF. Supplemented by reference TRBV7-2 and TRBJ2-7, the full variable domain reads GAGVSQSPSNKVTEKGKDVELRCDPISGHTALYWYRQSLGQGLEFLIYFQGNSAPDKSGLPSDRFSAERTGGSVSTLTIQRTQQEDSAVYLCASSLAGEQYFGPGTRLTVT.